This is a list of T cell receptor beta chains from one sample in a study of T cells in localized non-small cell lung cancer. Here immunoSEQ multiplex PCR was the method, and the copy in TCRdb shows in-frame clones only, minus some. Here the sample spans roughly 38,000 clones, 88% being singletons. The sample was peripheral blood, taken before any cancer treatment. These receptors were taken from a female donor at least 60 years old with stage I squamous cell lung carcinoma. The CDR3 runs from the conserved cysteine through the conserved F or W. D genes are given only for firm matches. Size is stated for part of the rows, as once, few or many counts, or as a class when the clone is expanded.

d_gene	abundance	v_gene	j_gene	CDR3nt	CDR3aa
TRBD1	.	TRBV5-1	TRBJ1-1	TGCGCCAGCAGCCCTCAGGGGGGATTCACTGAAGCTTTCTTT	CASSPQGGFTEAFF
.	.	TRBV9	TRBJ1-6	TGTGCCAGCAGCCCTCAGGGTAATTCACCCCTCCACTTT	CASSPQGNSPLHF
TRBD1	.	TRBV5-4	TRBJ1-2	TGTGCCAGCAGCCCCAACAGGGGGCGAGGCTACACCTTC	CASSPNRGRGYTF
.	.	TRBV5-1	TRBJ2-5	TGCGCCAGCAGTAACGGTTACCCACAAGAGACCCAGTACTTC	CASSNGYPQETQYF
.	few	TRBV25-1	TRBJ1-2	TGTGCCAGCAGTGAACGAGGGCAGGGCGGTGGCTACACCTTC	CASSERGQGGGYTF
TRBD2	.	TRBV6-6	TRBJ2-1	TGTGCCAGCAATAAGGCGGGAGGGAGAACCTACAATGAGCAGTTCTTC	CASNKAGGRTYNEQFF
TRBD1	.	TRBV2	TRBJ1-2	TGTGCCAGCAACCGACAGGGGACGGGCTATGGCTACACCTTC	CASNRQGTGYGYTF
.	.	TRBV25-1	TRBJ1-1	TGTGCCAGCAGTGAATACCCCGGGAACACTGAAGCTTTCTTT	CASSEYPGNTEAFF
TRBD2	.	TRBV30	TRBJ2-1	TGTGCCTGGAGTGGCGGGACTAGCGGCGAGCAGTTCTTC	CAWSGGTSGEQFF
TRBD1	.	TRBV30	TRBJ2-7	TGTGCCTGGAGTGTACGGGGGTGGGACAGGAGCTCCTACGAGCAGTACTTC	CAWSVRGWDRSSYEQYF
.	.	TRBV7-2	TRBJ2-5	TGTGCCAGCAGCGGCGACAGGCAAGAGACCCAGTACTTC	CASSGDRQETQYF
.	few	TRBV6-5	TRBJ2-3	TGTGCCAGCAGTTACTCTCCGGGAGAGGGCACAGATACGCAGTATTTT	CASSYSPGEGTDTQYF
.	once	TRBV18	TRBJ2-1	TGTGCCAGCTCACCAGGGGGTCCGAATGAGCAGTTCTTC	CASSPGGPNEQFF
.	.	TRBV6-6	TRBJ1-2	TGTGCCAGCATCCCGACAGGCAGCTACTATGGCTACACCTTC	CASIPTGSYYGYTF
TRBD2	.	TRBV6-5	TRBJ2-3	TGTGCCAGCGGGGCGGGAGGGCCCACAGATACGCAGTATTTT	CASGAGGPTDTQYF
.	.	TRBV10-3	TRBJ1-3	TGTGCCATCCCCTTCAGCTCCATCCCTGGAAACACCATATATTTT	CAIPFSSIPGNTIYF
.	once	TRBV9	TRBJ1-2	TGTGCCAGCAGCGCCGGTAGTACAAACTATGGCTACACCTTC	CASSAGSTNYGYTF
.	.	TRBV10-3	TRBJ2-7	TGTGCCATCAGTGAGTCGAGATCCTACGAGCAGTACTTC	CAISESRSYEQYF
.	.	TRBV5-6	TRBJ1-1	TGTGCCAGCAGCTTGGTACGGACTGAAGCTTTCTTT	CASSLVRTEAFF
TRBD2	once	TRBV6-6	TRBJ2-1	TGTGCCAGCAGTTATTCGAGCGGGAGGGGCGATGAGCAGTTCTTC	CASSYSSGRGDEQFF
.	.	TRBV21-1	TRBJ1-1	TGTGCCAGCGGGAGGAGTGAAGCTTTCTTT	CASGRSEAFF
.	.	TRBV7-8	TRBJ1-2	TGTGCCAGCAGCTCCCTGAGGCAGTCCAACTATGGCTACACCTTC	CASSSLRQSNYGYTF
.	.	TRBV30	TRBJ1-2	TGTGCCTGGAGTGTACTAGGGCCAGATGGCTACACCTTC	CAWSVLGPDGYTF
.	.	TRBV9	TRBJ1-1	TGTGCCAGCAGCGTAGCTACGGTAGACCCGACGGACACTGAAGCTTTCTTT	CASSVATVDPTDTEAFF
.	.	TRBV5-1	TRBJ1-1	TGCGCCAGCAGCTTGGCCCTGACGGAGACTGAAGCTTTCTTT	CASSLALTETEAFF
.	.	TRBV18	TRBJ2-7	TGTGCCAGCTCACCAAGGAGGGCGGATCTCGACGAGCAGTACTTC	CASSPRRADLDEQYF
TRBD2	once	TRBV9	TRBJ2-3	TGTGCCAGCAGTGGGGGGACTAGCGGCACAGATACGCAGTATTTT	CASSGGTSGTDTQYF
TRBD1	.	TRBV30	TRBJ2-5	TGTGCCTTCTCCCGGGACAGGGGGCTGGAGACCCAGTACTTC	CAFSRDRGLETQYF
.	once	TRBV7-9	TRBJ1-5	TGTGCCAGCAGCTTAACGGTCGGGCAGCCCCAGCATTTT	CASSLTVGQPQHF
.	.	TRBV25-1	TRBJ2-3	TGTGCCAGCAGTAATACACGGGAGCAGCCGCAGTATTTT	CASSNTREQPQYF
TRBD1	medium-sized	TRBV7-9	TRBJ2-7	TGTGCCAGCAGCCACCGGGACAGGAACTACGAGCAGTACTTC	CASSHRDRNYEQYF
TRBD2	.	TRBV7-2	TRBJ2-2	TGTGCCAGCGCAACTAGCGGCGCGAACACCGGGGAGCTGTTTTTT	CASATSGANTGELFF
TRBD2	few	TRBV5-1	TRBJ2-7	TGCGCCAGCAGCGCCGGACTAGCGGGAGGGTACGAGCAGTACTTC	CASSAGLAGGYEQYF
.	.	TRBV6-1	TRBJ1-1	TGTGCCAGCATCGCCCTACAGGGCTCCACTGAAGCTTTCTTT	CASIALQGSTEAFF
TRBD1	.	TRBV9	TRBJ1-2	TGTGCCAGCAGCGTTACACACAGGGGATGGATGGGGGATGGCTACACCTTC	CASSVTHRGWMGDGYTF
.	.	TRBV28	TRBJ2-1	TGTGCCAGCAGTTCCCCCCCAGAGATAGCGGACAATGAGCAGTTCTTC	CASSSPPEIADNEQFF
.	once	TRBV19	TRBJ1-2	TGTGCCAGTAGTATGGTTGGAGGTCAGAACTATGGCTACACCTTC	CASSMVGGQNYGYTF
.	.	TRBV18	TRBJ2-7	TGTGCCAGCTCGAAGGGTCGTGGAGACGCCTCCTACGAGCAGTACTTC	CASSKGRGDASYEQYF
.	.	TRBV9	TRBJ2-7	TGTGCCAGCAGCCCCAGGCTAGCTTCCTACGAGCAGTACTTC	CASSPRLASYEQYF
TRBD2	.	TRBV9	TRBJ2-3	TGTGCCAGCAGCCCCTATAGCGGGAGTGGGGCAGATACGCAGTATTTT	CASSPYSGSGADTQYF
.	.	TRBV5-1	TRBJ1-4	TGCGCCAGCAGCTTGAACAGGGCGTCTAATGAAAAACTGTTTTTT	CASSLNRASNEKLFF
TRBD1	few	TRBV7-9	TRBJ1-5	TGTGCCAGCAGCCCACAGGGGAGCAATCAGCCCCAGCATTTT	CASSPQGSNQPQHF
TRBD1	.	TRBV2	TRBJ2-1	TGTGCCAGCACGGGACAGGCTTCCTACAATGAGCAGTTCTTC	CASTGQASYNEQFF
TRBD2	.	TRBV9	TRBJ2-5	TGTGCCAGCAGCGGCACTAGCGGGCTCGAGACCCAGTACTTC	CASSGTSGLETQYF
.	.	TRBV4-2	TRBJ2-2	TGTGCCAGCACCCAAGGACCCGGGTTCGACACCGGGGAGCTGTTTTTT	CASTQGPGFDTGELFF
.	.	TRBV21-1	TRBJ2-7	TGTGCCAGCAGCACCGACTACTACGAGCAGTACTTC	CASSTDYYEQYF
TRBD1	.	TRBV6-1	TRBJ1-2	TGTGCCAGCTCACAGGGGGAGAGGGGTGGCTACACCTTC	CASSQGERGGYTF
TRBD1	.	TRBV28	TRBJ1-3	TGTGCCAGCAGGGGGGGATCACAGGGGAGTACTGGAAACACCATATATTTT	CASRGGSQGSTGNTIYF
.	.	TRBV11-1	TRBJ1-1	TGTGCCAGCAGCTTTGGAAACAGGGTGGAGAACACTGAAGCTTTCTTT	CASSFGNRVENTEAFF
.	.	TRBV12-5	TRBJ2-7	TGTGCTAGTGGTTTGGTAAATGCCTACGAGCAGTACTTC	CASGLVNAYEQYF
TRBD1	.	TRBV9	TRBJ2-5	TGTGCCAGCAGCGTAGGGACAGGGGGGCTAGAGACCCAGTACTTC	CASSVGTGGLETQYF